Below, 3 T cell receptor beta chains from the same sample are listed, as sequenced in a study of control samples from healthy donors and cancer patients (dated by TCRdb to 2018 to 2021). Library preparation was by the immunoSEQ multiplex PCR assay. Not all clones reach the TCRdb copy of this immuneACCESS table, which keeps in-frame sequences only. Checked studies attribute under half of the gap to unresolved V genes and leave the rest unexplained. Within this sample are 100,000 to 150,000 clones, with nearly 90% of them counted one time only. Roughly 3.2% of the sample is taken by the ten largest. Sequences were obtained from blood. Receptor source: a man in his fifties in good health.

The rearrangement uses TRBV6-5 and TRBJ2-7, with D perhaps matching TRBD1 or TRBD2 (5 bases each). Trimming stripped 6 bases from V and 0 bases from J, with 12 bases between. Looked up from germline, CDR1 is MNHEY and CDR2 is SVGAGI. The CDR3 runs 14 residues. CDR3 in DNA: TGTGCCAGCAGACTGGGACGTAACTCCTACGAGCAGTACTTC. It yields the protein CASRLGRNSYEQYF.

The chain combines TRBV6-5 with TRBJ2-1; 8 bases line up with TRBD1. With 10 bases clipped from V and 6 bases from J, the junction kept 8 bases outside the gene matches. CDR3 length equals 13 residues. The germline CDR1 and CDR2 sequences are MNHEY and SVGAGI. Written as DNA, the CDR3 is TGTGCCAACCAGACAGGGGTTCTCAATGAGCAGTTCTTC. Translation: CANQTGVLNEQFF.

The rearrangement links TRBV4-1 to TRBJ1-6, with D unclear. The CDR3 runs to 17 residues. Trimming pared 3 bases from V and 9 bases from J, leaving 21 bases between. Germline V gives CDR1 MGHRA, CDR2 YSYEKL. CDR3: CASSHESSEVGFSPLHF. The CDR3 DNA is TGCGCCAGCAGCCACGAATCAAGTGAGGTGGGTTTTTCACCCCTCCACTTT.